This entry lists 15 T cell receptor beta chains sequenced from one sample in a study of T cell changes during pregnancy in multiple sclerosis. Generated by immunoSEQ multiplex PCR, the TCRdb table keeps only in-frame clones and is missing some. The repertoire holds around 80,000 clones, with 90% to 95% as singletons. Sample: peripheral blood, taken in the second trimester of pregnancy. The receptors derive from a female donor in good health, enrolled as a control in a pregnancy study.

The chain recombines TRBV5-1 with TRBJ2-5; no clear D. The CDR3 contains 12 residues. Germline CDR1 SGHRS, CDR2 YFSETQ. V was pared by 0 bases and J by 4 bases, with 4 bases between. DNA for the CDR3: TGCGCCAGCAGCTTGGCCAGAGAGACCCAGTACTTC. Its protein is CASSLARETQYF.

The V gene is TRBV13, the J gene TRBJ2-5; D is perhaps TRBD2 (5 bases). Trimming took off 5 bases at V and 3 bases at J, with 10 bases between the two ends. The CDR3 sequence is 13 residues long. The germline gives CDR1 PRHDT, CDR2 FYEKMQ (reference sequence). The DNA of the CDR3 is TGTGCCAGCAGCCCAGTGCGGGAAGAGACCCAGTACTTC. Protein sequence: CASSPVREETQYF.

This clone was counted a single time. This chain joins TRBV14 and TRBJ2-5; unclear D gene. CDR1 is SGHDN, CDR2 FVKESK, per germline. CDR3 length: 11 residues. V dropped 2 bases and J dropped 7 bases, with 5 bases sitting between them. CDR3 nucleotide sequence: TGTGCCAGCAGCCAACGTTCGACCCAGTACTTC. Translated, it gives CASSQRSTQYF.

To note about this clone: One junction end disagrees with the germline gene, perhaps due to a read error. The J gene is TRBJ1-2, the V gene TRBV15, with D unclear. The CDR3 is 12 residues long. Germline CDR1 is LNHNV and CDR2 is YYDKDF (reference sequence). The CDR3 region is CATSRDPGVKAF. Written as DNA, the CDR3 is TGTGCCACCAGCAGAGATCCCGGGGTTAAGGCCTTC.

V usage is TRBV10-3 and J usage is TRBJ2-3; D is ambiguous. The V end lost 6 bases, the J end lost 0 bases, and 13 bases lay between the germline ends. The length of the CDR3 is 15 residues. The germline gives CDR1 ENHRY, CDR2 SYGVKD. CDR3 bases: TGTGCCATCAGGCCCCGCCTAACTAGCACAGATACGCAGTATTTT. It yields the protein CAIRPRLTSTDTQYF.

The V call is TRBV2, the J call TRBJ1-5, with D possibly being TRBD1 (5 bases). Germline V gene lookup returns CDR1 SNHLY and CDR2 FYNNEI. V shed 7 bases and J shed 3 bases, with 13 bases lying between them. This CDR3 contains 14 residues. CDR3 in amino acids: CASTLDSYNQPQHF. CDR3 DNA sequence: TGTGCCAGCACCCTCGACAGTTACAATCAGCCCCAGCATTTT.

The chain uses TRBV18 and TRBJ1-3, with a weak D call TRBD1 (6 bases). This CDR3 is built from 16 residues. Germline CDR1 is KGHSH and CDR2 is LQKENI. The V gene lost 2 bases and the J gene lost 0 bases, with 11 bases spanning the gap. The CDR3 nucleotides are TGTGCCAGCTCACCAGGGCAGGGGAGCTCTGGAAACACCATATATTTT. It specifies CASSPGQGSSGNTIYF.

This chain's CDR3 is CSVGAGVVEQYF. DNA for the CDR3: TGCAGCGTCGGAGCGGGAGTGGTCGAGCAGTACTTC. The rearrangement uses TRBV29-1 and TRBJ2-7; the match to TRBD2 covers 8 bases. With V trimmed by 6 bases and J by 6 bases, 7 bases remained unmatched. CDR3 length: 12 residues. The germline V gene has CDR1 SQVTM and CDR2 ANQGSEA.

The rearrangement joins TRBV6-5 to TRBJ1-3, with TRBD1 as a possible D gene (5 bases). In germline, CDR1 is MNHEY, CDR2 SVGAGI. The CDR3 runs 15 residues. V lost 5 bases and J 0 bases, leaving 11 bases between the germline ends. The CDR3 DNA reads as TGTGCCAGCAGTCCCAGGGTTCTCTCTGGAAACACCATATATTTT. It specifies CASSPRVLSGNTIYF.

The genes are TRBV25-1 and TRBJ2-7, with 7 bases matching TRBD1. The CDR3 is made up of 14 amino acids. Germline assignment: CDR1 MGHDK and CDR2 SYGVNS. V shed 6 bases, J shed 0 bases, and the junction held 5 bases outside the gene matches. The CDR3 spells CASSGTVGSYEQYF. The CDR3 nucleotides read TGTGCCAGCAGCGGGACAGTTGGCTCCTACGAGCAGTACTTC.

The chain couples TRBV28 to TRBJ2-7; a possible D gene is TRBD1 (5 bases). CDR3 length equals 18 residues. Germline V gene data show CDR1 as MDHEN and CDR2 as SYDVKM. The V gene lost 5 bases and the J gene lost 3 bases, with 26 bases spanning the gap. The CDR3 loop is CASSPSGWGIGPRYEQYF. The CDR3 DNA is TGTGCCAGCAGTCCCTCCGGGTGGGGCATAGGGCCCCGCTACGAGCAGTACTTC.

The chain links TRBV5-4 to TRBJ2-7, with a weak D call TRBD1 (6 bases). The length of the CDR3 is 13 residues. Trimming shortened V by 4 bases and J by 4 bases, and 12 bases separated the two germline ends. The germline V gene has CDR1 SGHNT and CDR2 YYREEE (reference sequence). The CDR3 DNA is TGTGCCAGCAGCCCGGGACATCAATACGAGCAGTACTTC. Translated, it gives CASSPGHQYEQYF.

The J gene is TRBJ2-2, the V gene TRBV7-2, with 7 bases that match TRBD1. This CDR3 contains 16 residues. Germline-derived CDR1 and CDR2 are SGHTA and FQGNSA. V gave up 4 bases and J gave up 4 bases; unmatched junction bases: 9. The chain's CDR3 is CASSSPGQITTGELFF. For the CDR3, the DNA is TGTGCCAGCAGCTCCCCGGGACAGATTACCACCGGGGAGCTGTTTTTT.

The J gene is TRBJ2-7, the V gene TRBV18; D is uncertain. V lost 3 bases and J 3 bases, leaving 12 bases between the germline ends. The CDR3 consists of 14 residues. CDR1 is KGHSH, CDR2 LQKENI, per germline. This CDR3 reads CASSPSPAVYEQYF. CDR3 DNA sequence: TGTGCCAGCTCACCCTCCCCTGCGGTCTACGAGCAGTACTTC.

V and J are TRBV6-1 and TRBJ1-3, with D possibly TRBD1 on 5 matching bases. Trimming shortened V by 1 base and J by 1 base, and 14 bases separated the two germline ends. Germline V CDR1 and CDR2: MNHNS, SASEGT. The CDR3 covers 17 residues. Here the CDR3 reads CASSEGPWRGSGNTIYF. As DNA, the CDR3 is TGTGCCAGCAGTGAAGGTCCTTGGAGGGGTTCTGGAAACACCATATATTTT.